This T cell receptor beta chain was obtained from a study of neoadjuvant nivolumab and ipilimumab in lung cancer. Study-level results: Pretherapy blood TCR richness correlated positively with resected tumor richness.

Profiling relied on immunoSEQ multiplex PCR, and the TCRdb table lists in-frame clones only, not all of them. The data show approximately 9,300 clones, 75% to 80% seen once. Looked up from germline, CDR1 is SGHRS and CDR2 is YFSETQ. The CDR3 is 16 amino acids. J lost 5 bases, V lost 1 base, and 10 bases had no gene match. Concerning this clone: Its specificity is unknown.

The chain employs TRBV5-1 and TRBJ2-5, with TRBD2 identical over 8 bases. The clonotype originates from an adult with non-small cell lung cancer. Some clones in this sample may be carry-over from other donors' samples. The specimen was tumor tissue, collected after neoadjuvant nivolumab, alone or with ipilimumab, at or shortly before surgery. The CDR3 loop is CASSLNGGAIRETQYF. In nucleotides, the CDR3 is TGCGCCAGCAGCTTGAACGGGGGGGCCATCCGGGAGACCCAGTACTTC.